This T cell receptor (beta chain) was captured by sequencing in a study of blood T cell dynamics during melanoma immunotherapy. Study overall: Standard first-line treatment here was pembrolizumab or nivolumab plus ipilimumab in metastatic melanoma. Study outcomes and limitations: At W3, later disease-control patients showed bifurcated PBMC repertoire changes, unlike progressors.

The time point denotes: pre-treatment baseline. Disease control meant complete response, partial response or stable disease at 12 weeks. The V and J ends lost 5 bases and 5 bases, in that order; junction bases with no gene match: 6. CDR1 is LNHNV, CDR2 YYDKDF, per germline (reference sequence). The CDR3 extends over 14 amino acids. The data were produced by immunoSEQ multiplex PCR, yet TCRdb's version contains in-frame clones alone and is incomplete. Of 17,000 or so clones in the sample, approximately 80% are singletons; the top ten hold about 7.6%. Concerning this clone: Antigen unknown.

The V and J genes are TRBV15 and TRBJ2-7, with TRBD1 matching 10 bases. This receptor was identified in a human donor with melanoma. The source was blood, collected from a patient treated with checkpoint blockade. The CDR3 spells CATSPGTGVDEQYF. The CDR3 DNA reads TGTGCCACCAGCCCCGGGACAGGGGTCGACGAGCAGTACTTC.